These 32 T cell receptor beta chains share one sample of origin, sequenced in a study of radiation and T cells in renal cell carcinoma. Treatment described: 15 Gy SBRT to primary tumor, nephrectomy 4 weeks later. TCRdb's table, derived via immunoSEQ multiplex PCR, lists solely in-frame clones and lacks some. Found here are 10,000 to 15,000 clones, roughly 34% of them singletons; the top ten hold roughly 14%. The sample here was tumor tissue, taken from a patient whose treatment included radiotherapy and nephrectomy. Receptors were obtained from a man aged 60 to 69 with renal cell carcinoma.

The chain is built from TRBV5-1 and TRBJ2-1, with 7 bases that match TRBD2. Germline V CDR1 and CDR2: SGHRS, YFSETQ. The ends lost 4 bases at V and 9 bases at J; junction bases unmatched: 7. The CDR3 is 13 amino acids. The CDR3 coding sequence is TGCGCCAGCAGCGCAAGGGACTACGGTGAGCAGTTCTTC. Amino acid sequence: CASSARDYGEQFF. Full variable domain (rest looked up from reference TRBV5-1 and TRBJ2-1): KAGVTQTPRYLIKTRGQQVTLSCSPISGHRSVSWYQQTPGQGLQFLFEYFSETQRNKGNFPGRFSGRQFSNSRSEMNVSTLELGDSALYLCASSARDYGEQFFGPGTRLTVL.

The chain combines TRBV9 with TRBJ2-1; perhaps TRBD2 as D (5 bases). The V end was cut by 0 bases, the J end by 0 bases, with 10 bases between. This CDR3 region has 16 residues. Germline V gene sequence: CDR1 SGDLS, CDR2 YYNGEE. The CDR3 coding sequence is TGTGCCAGCAGCGTAGCCCTCGGGGTCTCCTACAATGAGCAGTTCTTC. The encoded protein is CASSVALGVSYNEQFF. The full variable domain, its missing parts supplied by reference TRBV9 and TRBJ2-1, is DSGVTQTPKHLITATGQRVTLRCSPRSGDLSVYWYQQSLDQGLQFLIQYYNGEERAKGNILERFSAQQFPDLHSELNLSSLELGDSALYFCASSVALGVSYNEQFFGPGTRLTVL.

This clone rates as medium-sized. V usage is TRBV9 and J usage is TRBJ2-1, with D uncertain. The germline V gene encodes CDR1 SGDLS and CDR2 YYNGEE. Trimming took 4 bases from V and 6 from J, leaving 8 bases between them. CDR3 length equals 12 residues. CDR3 in DNA: TGTGCCAGCAGCCACATACCCAATGAGCAGTTCTTC. Its translation is CASSHIPNEQFF.

In this sample, this clone turned up a few times. This sequence joins TRBV14 and TRBJ1-1, with 7 bases aligning to TRBD1. V dropped 3 bases and J dropped 3; count of bases not matched to a gene: 7. The CDR3 runs 15 residues. CDR1 and CDR2 from the germline V gene are SGHDN and FVKESK. The CDR3 bases are TGTGCCAGCAGCCAGACAGGGAGCGAGGACACTGAAGCTTTCTTT. Amino acids: CASSQTGSEDTEAFF.

This clone was counted a few times. The chain combines TRBV6-5 with TRBJ2-5; TRBD1 agrees at 7 bases. CDR3 size: 14 residues. CDR1 MNHEY and CDR2 SVGAGI come from the germline V gene. The V and J ends lost 6 bases and 0 bases, in that order; junction bases with no gene match: 4. CDR3 nucleotide sequence: TGTGCCAGCAGGCGACAGGGTCACCAAGAGACCCAGTACTTC. Protein: CASRRQGHQETQYF.

This clone was seen ten or more times. V is TRBV27 and J is TRBJ1-2; TRBD1 agrees at 9 bases. Germline CDR1 and CDR2: MNHEY and SMNVEV (reference sequence). CDR3 length equals 13 residues. The J segment lost 5 bases and the V segment lost 4 bases, leaving 2 bases of the junction unmatched. The CDR3 is CASSYRGPYGYTF. The DNA of the CDR3 is TGTGCCAGCAGTTACAGGGGGCCATATGGCTACACCTTC.

The V call is TRBV2, the J call TRBJ2-3, with 9 bases lining up with TRBD2. The CDR3 covers 14 residues. Germline V gene data show CDR1 as SNHLY and CDR2 as FYNNEI. J lost 4 bases, V lost 10 bases, and 9 bases had no gene match. The CDR3 region is CAIQGGRAPDTQYF. The CDR3 region has the DNA TGTGCCATCCAGGGCGGGAGGGCCCCAGATACGCAGTATTTT.

This clone was recorded a few times. The chain uses TRBV5-1 and TRBJ1-1; 12 bases agree with TRBD1. Trimming took 4 bases from V and 12 from J; bases not matched to a gene: 10. Germline loops: CDR1 SGHRS, CDR2 YFSETQ. There are 14 residues in the CDR3. The CDR3 DNA follows: TGCGCCAGCAGCCAGGGACAGGGGGCTTCACTGACTTTCTTT. This gives the protein CASSQGQGASLTFF.

This chain joins TRBV5-4 and TRBJ1-6; 8 positions match TRBD1. The CDR3 has 15 residues. Trimming cost V 2 bases and J 7 bases; bases outside gene matches: 5. Germline V gives CDR1 SGHNT, CDR2 YYREEE (reference sequence). CDR3 protein: CASSFRTGLNSPLHF. CDR3 in DNA: TGTGCCAGCAGCTTCAGGACAGGGTTAAATTCACCCCTCCACTTT.

V gene TRBV25-1 combines with J gene TRBJ1-1; a weak D match, TRBD1 (5 bases). The V gene lost 3 bases and the J gene lost 8 bases, with 16 bases spanning the gap. The CDR3 has 14 residues. Germline V gene data show CDR1 as MGHDK and CDR2 as SYGVNS. The CDR3 reads CASSDSAGGVEAFF. In DNA form, the CDR3 reads TGTGCCAGCAGTGACTCGGCGGGGGGTGTGGAAGCTTTCTTT.

This clone has ten or more counts. Additional DNA sequences in this sample encode the identical CDR3. The J gene is TRBJ2-7, the V gene TRBV18; maybe TRBD1 (5 bases). The germline gives CDR1 KGHSH, CDR2 LQKENI. The ends were cut back, 1 base at V and 2 bases at J, with 9 bases in the middle. The CDR3 extends over 14 amino acids. In nucleotides, the CDR3 is TGTGCCAGCTCACCACGGCAGGGTACCTACGAGCAGTACGTC. Translated, it gives CASSPRQGTYEQYV.

The V and J genes are TRBV20-1 and TRBJ1-1; D is perhaps TRBD1 (6 bases). Germline lookup yields CDR1 DFQATT and CDR2 SNEGSKA (reference sequence). Trimming took off 6 bases at V and 11 bases at J, with 16 bases between the two ends. This CDR3 is built from 11 residues. CDR3 in DNA: TGCAGTGCGACTGAAACAGGGATCGCTTTCTTT. Its protein product is CSATETGIAFF.

This chain connects TRBV25-1 to TRBJ2-5; perhaps TRBD1 as D (5 bases). The V and J ends lost 1 base and 5 bases respectively, with 11 bases between them. This CDR3 region has 14 residues. Germline CDR1 MGHDK, CDR2 SYGVNS. As DNA, the CDR3 is TGTGCCAGCAGTGAATCAGGGTTGGAGGAGACCCAGTACTTC. Residues: CASSESGLEETQYF.

The gene calls are TRBV4-1 and TRBJ2-3; no reliable D call. Trimming shortened V by 3 bases and J by 0 bases, and 10 bases separated the two germline ends. The CDR3 runs 15 residues. Germline CDR1 is MGHRA and CDR2 is YSYEKL. CDR3 residues: CASSHEATSTDTQYF. In DNA form, the CDR3 reads TGCGCCAGCAGCCACGAAGCCACTAGCACAGATACGCAGTATTTT.

The chain couples TRBV3-2 to TRBJ2-1. TRBV3-2 is annotated as a pseudogene. CDR3 length: 9 residues. The chain's CDR3 is CASSRREFF. In DNA, the CDR3 is TGTGCCAGCAGCCGGCGCGAGTTCTTC.

The CDR3 coding sequence is TGTGCCTGGACCACGGGGGGGATTCAAGAGACCCAGTACTTC. Translation gives CAWTTGGIQETQYF. The chain couples TRBV30 to TRBJ2-5, with 8 bases matching TRBD2. V shed 4 bases and J 2 bases; nucleotides not matched to a gene: 6. Germline V gives CDR1 GTSNPN, CDR2 SVGIG (reference sequence). This CDR3 is 14 amino acids long.

This clone has only a few counts. J is TRBJ2-1 and V is TRBV10-3; TRBD1 might be the D (5 bases). This CDR3 is built from 13 residues. V lost 7 bases and J 6 bases, leaving 13 bases between the germline ends. Germline V gene sequence: CDR1 ENHRY, CDR2 SYGVKD. The CDR3 loop reads CAINDRRGNEQFF. Written as DNA, the CDR3 is TGTGCCATCAACGACAGAAGGGGCAATGAGCAGTTCTTC.

This clone was counted only a few times. DNA for the CDR3: TGTGCCAGTGGAGGAGTAGCCTATGGCTACACCTTC. Translating it yields CASGGVAYGYTF. The chain carries TRBV19 and TRBJ1-2; no firm D call. Germline lookup yields CDR1 LNHDA and CDR2 SQIVND (reference sequence). V was pared by 8 bases and J by 4 bases, with 11 bases between. The CDR3 extends over 12 amino acids.

V and J are TRBV5-1 and TRBJ2-3, with a possible D match to TRBD1 (5 bases). Germline lookup yields CDR1 SGHRS and CDR2 YFSETQ. The CDR3 consists of 15 residues. The V end was cut by 0 bases, the J end by 1 base, with 9 bases between. The CDR3 reads CASSLGRGGTDTQYF. The DNA of the CDR3 is TGCGCCAGCAGCTTGGGAAGGGGCGGCACAGATACGCAGTATTTT.

This clone has more than one count but fewer than ten. V and J are TRBV9 and TRBJ2-2, with D possibly TRBD2 on 6 matching bases. V was cut by 3 bases and J by 3 bases, with 9 bases left in between. The CDR3 runs to 14 residues. From germline, CDR1 is SGDLS and CDR2 YYNGEE. DNA for the CDR3: TGTGCCAGCAGCGCCGGGAGTTACACCGGGGAGCTGTTTTTT. Protein: CASSAGSYTGELFF.

Only a few counts were recorded for this clone. The chain links TRBV10-1 to TRBJ2-1, with 7 positions matching TRBD2. Germline lookup yields CDR1 WNHNN and CDR2 SYGVQD (reference sequence). With V trimmed by 5 bases and J by 2 bases, 3 bases remained unmatched. This CDR3 has 14 amino acids. CDR3 bases: TGCGCCAGCAGTTCTAGCGGTCCCTACAATGAGCAGTTCTTC. Residues: CASSSSGPYNEQFF.

This clone was observed a handful of times. The chain joins TRBV7-8 to TRBJ1-2; D unresolved. V was pared by 4 bases and J by 1 base, with 10 bases between. Germline V gives CDR1 SGHVS, CDR2 FQNEAQ. CDR3 length equals 14 residues. The CDR3 reads CASSSPPINYGYTF. Here the CDR3 DNA reads TGTGCCAGCAGCTCCCCCCCGATTAACTATGGCTACACCTTC. The full variable domain, with the rest looked up from reference TRBV7-8 and TRBJ1-2, is GAGVSQSPRYKVAKRGQDVALRCDPISGHVSLFWYQQALGQGPEFLTYFQNEAQLDKSGLPSDRFFAERPEGSVSTLKIQRTQQEDSAVYLCASSSPPINYGYTFGSGTRLTVV.

The table lists this clone with a few counts. CDR3 DNA: TGTGCCAGCAGCCCAGCGGGAGACCTAGATACGCAGTATTTT. As protein: CASSPAGDLDTQYF. V usage is TRBV7-3 and J usage is TRBJ2-3; TRBD2 matches 8 bases. V dropped 5 bases and J dropped 5; count of bases not matched to a gene: 6. This CDR3 spans 14 amino acids. Germline CDR1 SGHTA, CDR2 FQGTGA.

This clone has ten or more counts. This chain joins TRBV10-2 and TRBJ2-7, with D tentatively TRBD1 (6 bases). This CDR3 region has 13 residues. CDR1 and CDR2 from the germline V gene are WSHSY and SAAADI. Trimming took off 6 bases at V and 3 bases at J, with 12 bases between the two ends. Written as DNA, the CDR3 is TGCGCCAGCAGCCCCGGACAGCTCTACGAGCAGTACTTC. Translation: CASSPGQLYEQYF.

The chain recombines TRBV2 with TRBJ2-5; the D gene is possibly TRBD1 (7 bases). The CDR3 loop spans 14 amino acids. Germline V gene lookup returns CDR1 SNHLY and CDR2 FYNNEI. The V and J ends lost 5 bases and 4 bases respectively, with 14 bases between them. The DNA for the CDR3 is TGTGCCAGCAGTTCAGGGGGGTCAAGAGAGACCCAGTACTTC. Translated, it gives CASSSGGSRETQYF. The variable domain in full, with the rest retrieved from reference TRBV2 and TRBJ2-5, is EPEVTQTPSHQVTQMGQEVILRCVPISNHLYFYWYRQILGQKVEFLVSFYNNEISEKSEIFDDQFSVERPDGSNFTLKIRSTKLEDSAMYFCASSSGGSRETQYFGPGTRLLVL.

This clone turned up a few times. The chain couples TRBV30 to TRBJ1-5, with 8 positions matching TRBD1. J was trimmed by 5 bases and V by 4 bases; bases with no gene match: 4. The CDR3 covers 13 residues. Germline V gene lookup returns CDR1 GTSNPN and CDR2 SVGIG (reference sequence). CDR3 sequence reads: CAWNYRGDQPQHF. The CDR3 nucleotides read TGTGCCTGGAATTACAGGGGGGATCAGCCCCAGCATTTT.

This clone was found a few times. This chain links TRBV30 with TRBJ2-3, with D possibly called TRBD1 or TRBD2 (5 bases each). The germline V and J ends were trimmed by 0 bases and 4 bases, with 14 bases remaining between them. The CDR3 extends over 15 amino acids. Germline CDR1 GTSNPN, CDR2 SVGIG (reference sequence). CDR3 loop: CAWSVGTGSADTQYF. For the CDR3, the DNA is TGTGCCTGGAGTGTAGGGACGGGGTCCGCAGATACGCAGTATTTT.

V and J are TRBV6-5 and TRBJ1-2; D is undetermined. The CDR3 spans 13 residues. Between the trimmed V and J ends, which lost 4 bases and 1 base, there was a span of 7 bases. Germline V gene sequence: CDR1 MNHEY, CDR2 SVGAGI. CDR3 sequence: CASSSRDNYGYTF. The DNA for the CDR3 is TGTGCCAGCAGTTCCCGCGATAACTATGGCTACACCTTC.

The chain uses TRBV5-1 and TRBJ2-7; 7 positions agree with TRBD1. CDR1 is SGHRS, CDR2 YFSETQ, per germline. The V segment lost 0 bases and the J segment 4 bases; nucleotides outside the gene matches: 4. This CDR3 is built from 14 residues. The CDR3 loop reads CASSLAGGDYEQYF. CDR3 nucleotides: TGCGCCAGCAGCTTGGCAGGGGGAGATTACGAGCAGTACTTC.

This clone was detected a few times. The chain carries TRBV18 and TRBJ1-1, with a weak D call TRBD1 (5 bases). The CDR3 length is 14 residues. Trimming removed 1 base at V and 3 bases at J, with 9 bases between. The V gene's germline CDR1 is KGHSH and CDR2 LQKENI. The CDR3 region has the DNA TGTGCCAGCTCACCACAGGGGATGGACACTGAAGCTTTCTTT. It encodes CASSPQGMDTEAFF.

V usage is TRBV4-2 and J usage is TRBJ1-5, with 7 bases lining up with TRBD1. Germline V gene data show CDR1 as LGHNA and CDR2 as YNFKEQ. The CDR3 covers 15 residues. The V segment lost 0 bases and the J segment 7 bases; nucleotides outside the gene matches: 6. The CDR3 nucleotides are TGTGCCAGCAGCCAAGATAGGGGGCTTAGGCAGCCCCAGCATTTT. This translates into CASSQDRGLRQPQHF.

Relative to its sample, this clone is medium-sized (0.01 to 0.1%). This chain joins TRBV5-4 and TRBJ2-1; D is unresolved. V lost 4 bases and J 10 bases, leaving 9 bases between the germline ends. The germline V gene encodes CDR1 SGHNT and CDR2 YYREEE (reference sequence). The CDR3 is 11 residues long. The CDR3, as DNA: TGTGCCAGCAGCCAAGGACCAGAGCAGTTCTTC. This gives the protein CASSQGPEQFF.